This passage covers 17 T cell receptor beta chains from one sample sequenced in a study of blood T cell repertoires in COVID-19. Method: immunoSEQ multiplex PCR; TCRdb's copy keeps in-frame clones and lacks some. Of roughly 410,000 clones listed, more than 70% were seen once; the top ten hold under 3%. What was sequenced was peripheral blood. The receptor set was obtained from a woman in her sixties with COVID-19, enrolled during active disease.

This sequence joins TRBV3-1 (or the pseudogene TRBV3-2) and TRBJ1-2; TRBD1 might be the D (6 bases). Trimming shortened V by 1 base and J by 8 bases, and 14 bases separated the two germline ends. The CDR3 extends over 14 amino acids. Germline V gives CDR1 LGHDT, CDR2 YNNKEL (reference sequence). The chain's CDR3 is CASSQVLQGDGYTF. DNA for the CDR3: TGTGCCAGCAGCCAAGTCCTACAGGGTGACGGCTACACCTTC.

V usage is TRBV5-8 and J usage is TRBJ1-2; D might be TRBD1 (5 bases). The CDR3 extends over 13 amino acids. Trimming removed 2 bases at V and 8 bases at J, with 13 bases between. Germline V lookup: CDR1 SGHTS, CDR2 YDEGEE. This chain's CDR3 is CASSFVRAGGYTF. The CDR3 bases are TGTGCCAGCAGCTTCGTCAGGGCAGGAGGCTACACCTTC. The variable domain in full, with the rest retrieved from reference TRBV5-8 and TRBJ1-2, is EAGVTQSPTHLIKTRGQQATLRCSPISGHTSVYWYQQALGLGLQFLLWYDEGEERNRGNFPPRFSGRQFPNYSSELNVNALELEDSALYLCASSFVRAGGYTFGSGTRLTVV.

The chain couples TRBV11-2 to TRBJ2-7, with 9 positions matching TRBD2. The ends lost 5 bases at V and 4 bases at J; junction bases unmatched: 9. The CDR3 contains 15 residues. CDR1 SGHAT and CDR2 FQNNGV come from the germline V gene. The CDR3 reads CASSPQAGGSYEQYF. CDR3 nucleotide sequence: TGTGCCAGCAGCCCCCAGGCGGGGGGGTCTTACGAGCAGTACTTC.

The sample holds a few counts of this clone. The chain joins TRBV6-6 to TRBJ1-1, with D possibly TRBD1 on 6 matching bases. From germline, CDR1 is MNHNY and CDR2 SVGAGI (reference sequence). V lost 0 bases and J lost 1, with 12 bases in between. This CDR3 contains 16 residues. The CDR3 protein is CASSYSMAGANTEAFF. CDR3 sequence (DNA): TGTGCCAGCAGTTACTCGATGGCAGGGGCGAACACTGAAGCTTTCTTT.

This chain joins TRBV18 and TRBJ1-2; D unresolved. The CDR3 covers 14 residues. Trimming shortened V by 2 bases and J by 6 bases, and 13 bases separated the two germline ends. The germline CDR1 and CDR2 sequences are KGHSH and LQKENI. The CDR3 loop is CASSPITSVDGYTF. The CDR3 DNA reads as TGTGCCAGCTCACCAATCACGTCAGTCGATGGCTACACCTTC.

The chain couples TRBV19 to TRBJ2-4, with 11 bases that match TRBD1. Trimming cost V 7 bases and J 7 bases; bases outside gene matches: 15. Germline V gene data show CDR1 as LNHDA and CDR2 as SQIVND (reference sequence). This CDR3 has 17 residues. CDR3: CASTPREDRGRGNIQYF. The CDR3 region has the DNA TGTGCCAGTACCCCTCGAGAGGACAGGGGGCGCGGGAACATTCAGTACTTC. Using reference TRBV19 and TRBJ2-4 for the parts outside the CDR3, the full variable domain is DGGITQSPKYLFRKEGQNVTLSCEQNLNHDAMYWYRQDPGQGLRLIYYSQIVNDFQKGDIAEGYSVSREKKESFPLTVTSAQKNPTAFYLCASTPREDRGRGNIQYFGAGTRLSVL.

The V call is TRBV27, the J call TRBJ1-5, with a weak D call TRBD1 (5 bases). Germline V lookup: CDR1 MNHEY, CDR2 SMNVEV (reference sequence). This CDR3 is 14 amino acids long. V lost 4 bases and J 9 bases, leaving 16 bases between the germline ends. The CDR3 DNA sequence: TGTGCCAGCAGTTCCTCGCGACAGATCCCGCCCCAGCATTTT. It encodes CASSSSRQIPPQHF.

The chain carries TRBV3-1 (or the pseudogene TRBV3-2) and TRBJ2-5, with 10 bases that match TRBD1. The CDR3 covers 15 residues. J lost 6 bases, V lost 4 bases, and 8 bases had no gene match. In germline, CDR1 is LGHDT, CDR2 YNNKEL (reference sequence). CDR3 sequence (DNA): TGTGCCAGCAGCCTAAGGGGGGACAGGGGAAAGACCCAGTACTTC. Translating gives CASSLRGDRGKTQYF.

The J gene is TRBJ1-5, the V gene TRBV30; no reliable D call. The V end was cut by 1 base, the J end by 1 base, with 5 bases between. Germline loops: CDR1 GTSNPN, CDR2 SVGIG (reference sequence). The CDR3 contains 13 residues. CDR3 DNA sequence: TGTGCCTGGAGTGCGTCCAGCAATCAGCCCCAGCATTTT. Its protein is CAWSASSNQPQHF.

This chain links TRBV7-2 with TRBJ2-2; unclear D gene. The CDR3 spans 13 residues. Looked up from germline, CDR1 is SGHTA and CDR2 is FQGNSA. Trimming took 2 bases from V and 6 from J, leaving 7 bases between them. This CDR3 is CASSLNFAGELFF. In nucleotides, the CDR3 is TGTGCCAGCAGCTTAAACTTCGCCGGGGAGCTGTTTTTT.

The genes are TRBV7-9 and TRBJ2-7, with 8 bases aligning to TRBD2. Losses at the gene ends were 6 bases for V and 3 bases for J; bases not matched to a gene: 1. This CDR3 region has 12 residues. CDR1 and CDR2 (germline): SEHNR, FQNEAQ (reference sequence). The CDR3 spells CASSSGDYEQYF. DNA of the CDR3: TGTGCCAGCAGTAGCGGGGACTACGAGCAGTACTTC. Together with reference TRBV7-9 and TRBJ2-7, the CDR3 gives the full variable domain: DTGVSQNPRHKITKRGQNVTFRCDPISEHNRLYWYRQTLGQGPEFLTYFQNEAQLEKSRLLSDRFSAERPKGSFSTLEIQRTEQGDSAMYLCASSSGDYEQYFGPGTRLTVT.

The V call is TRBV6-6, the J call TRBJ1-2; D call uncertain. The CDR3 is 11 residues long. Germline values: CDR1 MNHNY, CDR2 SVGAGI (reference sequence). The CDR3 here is CVSSRGGGYTF. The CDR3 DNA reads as TGTGTCTCGTCCCGAGGTGGTGGCTACACCTTC.

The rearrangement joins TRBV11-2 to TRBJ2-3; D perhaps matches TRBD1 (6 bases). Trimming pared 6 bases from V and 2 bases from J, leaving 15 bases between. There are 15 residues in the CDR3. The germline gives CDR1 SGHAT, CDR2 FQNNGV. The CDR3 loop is CASSYSGAITDTQYF. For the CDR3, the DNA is TGTGCCAGCAGTTATTCAGGGGCCATCACAGATACGCAGTATTTT.

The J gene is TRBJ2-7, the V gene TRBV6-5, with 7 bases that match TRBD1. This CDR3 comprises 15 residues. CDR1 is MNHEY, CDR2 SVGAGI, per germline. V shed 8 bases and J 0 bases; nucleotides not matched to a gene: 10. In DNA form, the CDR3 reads TGTGCCAGCGCTCCTCCGGGACAGAGCTCCTACGAGCAGTACTTC. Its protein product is CASAPPGQSSYEQYF.

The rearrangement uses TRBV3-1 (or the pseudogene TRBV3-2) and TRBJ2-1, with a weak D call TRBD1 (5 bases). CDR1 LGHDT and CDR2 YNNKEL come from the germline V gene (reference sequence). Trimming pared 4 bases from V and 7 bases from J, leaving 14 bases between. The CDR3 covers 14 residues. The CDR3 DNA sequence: TGTGCCAGCAGCCTCCAGGGCACGGAAAATGAGCAGTTCTTC. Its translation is CASSLQGTENEQFF.

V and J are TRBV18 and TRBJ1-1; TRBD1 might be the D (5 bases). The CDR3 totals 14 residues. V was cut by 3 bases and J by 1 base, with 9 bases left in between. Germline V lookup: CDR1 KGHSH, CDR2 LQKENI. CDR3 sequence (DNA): TGTGCCAGCTCACCCGACAGCCAGAACACTGAAGCTTTCTTT. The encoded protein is CASSPDSQNTEAFF.

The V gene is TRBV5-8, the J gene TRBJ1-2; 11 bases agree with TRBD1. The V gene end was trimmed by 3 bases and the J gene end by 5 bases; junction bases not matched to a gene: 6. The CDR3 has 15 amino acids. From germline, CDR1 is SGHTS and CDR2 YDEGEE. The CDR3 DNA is TGTGCCAGCAGCTCCCCGGGACAGGGGGTATATGGCTACACCTTC. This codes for CASSSPGQGVYGYTF.